The source of this T cell receptor (beta chain) is a study of T cells after yellow fever vaccination. As for the study in general: Cell sorting separated EM, EMRA, CM and Tscm memory subsets by CD3, CD45RA, CCR7 and CD95. It was SMART-Seq v4 Ultra Low Input that prepared the fractions with low cell numbers. Broader study findings: Reappearing after the booster were most of the clones from primary vaccination (approximately 96% CD4, around 90% CD8). From the bulk population, abundant clonotypes could contaminate and appear within FACS-sorted repertoires.

TCRdb processed the 5' RACE reads anew with MiXCR; each CDR3 protein has one entry. The data show more than 25,000 distinct CDR3 sequences, roughly 6% seen once. Trimming removed 6 bases at V and 7 bases at J, with 14 bases between. Germline CDR1 is MNHEY and CDR2 is SMNVEV (reference sequence). The CDR3 runs to 13 residues. The sequencing here drew on PBMCs, either bulk or a sorted T-cell subset (CD4+, CD8+, memory, or dextramer-sorted; not recorded which), taken on the day of the yellow fever booster vaccination. This clonotype was obtained from a man aged 25-40 years who received the YFV17D yellow fever vaccine. The chain combines TRBV27 with TRBJ2-3; D unresolved. CDR3 bases: TGTGCCAGCAGCCCTCAGTGGCCCCATACGCAGTATTTT. This gives the protein CASSPQWPHTQYF.